These T cell receptor beta chains were read from a single sample in a study of CD8+CD57+ T cells in acquired aplastic anemia. Each CDR3 protein gets one entry after TCRdb re-called the reads with MiXCR. The sample contains approximately 200,000 distinct CDR3 sequences, over 60% of which appear only once. Source material: sorted CD4+, CD8+, or CD8+CD57+ T cells (not recorded which) from PBMCs. The receptor source for this set is a human donor in good health. The CDR3 runs from the conserved cysteine through the conserved F or W. A D gene is named only where the DNA matches it firmly. The size of a clone is reported for some rows only, either as once, few or many, or as a class for expanded clones.

>TRBJ1-6|.|.|TRBV2
TGTGCCAGCAGACAGGACAGCCAAAATTCACCCCTCCACTTT
CASRQDSQNSPLHF
>TRBJ2-7|.|.|TRBV2
TGTGCCAGCAAAAGCGACCTAAGCTCCTACGAGCAGTACTTC
CASKSDLSSYEQYF
>TRBJ2-7|.|.|TRBV7-6
TGTGCCAGCAGCCTTAACTCAGGGTACGAGCAGTACTTC
CASSLNSGYEQYF
>TRBJ2-1|TRBD2|.|TRBV24-1
TGTGCCACCAGTCTAGCGGGAGAATATGAGCAGTTCTTC
CATSLAGEYEQFF
>TRBJ1-5|.|many|TRBV2
TGTGCCAGCAGTGAGAACAGTTACCAGCCCCAGCATTTT
CASSENSYQPQHF
>TRBJ1-3|.|once|TRBV5-1
TGCGCCAGCAGCTTGGCGGGGTATGGAAACACCATATATTTT
CASSLAGYGNTIYF
>TRBJ2-2|.|.|TRBV19
TGTGCCAGTAGTATTCAGGTCCCCGGGGAGCTGTTTTTT
CASSIQVPGELFF
>TRBJ2-7|.|few|TRBV29-1
TGCAGCGTTGAATTCGTAGGTTACGAGCAGTACTTC
CSVEFVGYEQYF
>TRBJ2-1|TRBD1|.|TRBV14
TGCGCCAGCAGTGAGCCGACAGGGTGTAGGGAGCAGTTCTTC
CASSEPTGCREQFF
>TRBJ2-7|.|.|TRBV9
TGTGCCAGCAGCGTAGGGACACTTAGCTCCTACGAGCAGTACTTC
CASSVGTLSSYEQYF
>TRBJ2-3|.|.|TRBV19
TGTGCCAGTCGTCAGAGTTTCGGCACAGATACGCAGTATTTT
CASRQSFGTDTQYF
>TRBJ1-1|.|.|TRBV2
TGTGCCAGCACCCCGCGGGGTGGCACTGAAGCTTTCTTT
CASTPRGGTEAFF
>TRBJ1-6|.|.|TRBV25-1
TGTGCCAGCAGTGAAACCTCCGGCTATAATTCACCCCTCCACTTT
CASSETSGYNSPLHF
>TRBJ2-5|.|.|TRBV7-3
TGTGCCAGCAGCTTACGCTATGGGGAGACCCAGTACTTC
CASSLRYGETQYF
>TRBJ2-7|.|.|TRBV15
TGTGCCACCAGCAGAGGCCGACTAGAGTCCTACGAGCAGTACTTC
CATSRGRLESYEQYF
>TRBJ2-2|TRBD2|.|TRBV2
TGTGCCAGCAGTCTAGCGGGGGGGCGGACCGGGGAGCTGTTCTTT
CASSLAGGRTGELFF
>TRBJ2-3|.|many|TRBV13
TGTGCCAGCACCGCAGCCACAGATACGCAGTATTTT
CASTAATDTQYF
>TRBJ2-1|.|many|TRBV24-1
TGTGCCACCAGCCCGGGAACCTACAATGAGCAGTTCTTC
CATSPGTYNEQFF
>TRBJ1-1|.|many|TRBV19
TGTGCCAGTAGTATTTTAATACGGAACACTGAAGCTTTCTTT
CASSILIRNTEAFF
>TRBJ2-5|.|few|TRBV7-6
TGTGCCAGCAGCTTAGGCAACCAAGAGACCCAGTACTTC
CASSLGNQETQYF
>TRBJ2-5|.|.|TRBV16
TGTGCCAGCAGCCAATCTAGGCAAGAGACCCAGTACTTC
CASSQSRQETQYF
>TRBJ1-2|TRBD1|.|TRBV24-1
TGTGCCACCAGTGACCGAAGGCAGGGGGATGGCTACACCTTC
CATSDRRQGDGYTF
>TRBJ1-2|TRBD1|.|TRBV7-8
TGTGCCAGCGGCGACAGGGGGCGCCGGTATGGCTACACCTTC
CASGDRGRRYGYTF
>TRBJ2-5|TRBD1|.|TRBV29-1
TGCAGCGCGTACAGGGGGCCAGAGACCCAGTACTTC
CSAYRGPETQYF
>TRBJ1-6|.|few|TRBV12-3/TRBV12-4
TGTGCCAGCAGTTTTCGGCAGGGAGGTTCACCCCTCCACTTT
CASSFRQGGSPLHF
>TRBJ1-5|.|.|TRBV19
TGTGCCAGTAGTAATCGTGGGCCTCAAGGCAATCAGCCCCAGCATTTT
CASSNRGPQGNQPQHF
>TRBJ2-5|.|.|TRBV7-9
TGTGCCACTATGGACGGTCCGAGGTACCAAGAGACCCAGTACTTC
CATMDGPRYQETQYF
>TRBJ2-7|.|few|TRBV7-2
TGTGCCAGCAGCTTAGAGGCCAGCCGAGGCAACGAGCAGTACTTC
CASSLEASRGNEQYF
>TRBJ1-5|TRBD1|many|TRBV19
TGTGCCAGTAGTATAGGACTGGGACAGGGGGGGAATCAGCCCCAGCATTTT
CASSIGLGQGGNQPQHF
>TRBJ2-3|.|.|TRBV10-3
TGTGCCATCAGTGAGTCAGCTAGTCCGAGCACAGATACGCAGTATTTT
CAISESASPSTDTQYF
>TRBJ2-1|TRBD1|.|TRBV7-8
TGTGCCTTGATGGTAGGACAGGGGCACAATGAGCAGTTCTTC
CALMVGQGHNEQFF
>TRBJ1-2|.|.|TRBV6-1
TGTGCCAGCAGTGATGGAGGGGGTGGCTATGGCTACACCTTC
CASSDGGGGYGYTF
>TRBJ2-3|TRBD2|.|TRBV7-3
TGTGCCAGCAGCTTAACTAGCGGGGGGGCAGATACGCAGTATTTT
CASSLTSGGADTQYF
>TRBJ2-4|.|.|TRBV9
TGTGCCAGCAGCGTAGGATGGGGCATTCAGTACTTC
CASSVGWGIQYF
>TRBJ2-1|TRBD2|many|TRBV4-1
TGCGCCAGCAGCCACCAAGCGGGGGGGTACAATGAGCAGTTCTTC
CASSHQAGGYNEQFF
>TRBJ2-3|.|.|TRBV14
TGTGCCAGCAGCCGCCAGTACCTCACAGATACGCAGTATTTT
CASSRQYLTDTQYF
>TRBJ2-1|.|.|TRBV19
TGTGCCAGTAGTATGAGCAGCCAAGAAGCACAGAAGCAGTTCTTC
CASSMSSQEAQKQFF
>TRBJ1-6|TRBD1|few|TRBV7-6
TGTGCCAGCAGCCAGGACAGGAAAAATTCACCCCTCCACTTT
CASSQDRKNSPLHF
>TRBJ2-3|.|.|TRBV7-9
TGTGCCAGCAGCTTAGACAGTACTACAGATACGCAGTATTTT
CASSLDSTTDTQYF
>TRBJ1-6|.|.|TRBV14
TGTGCCAGCAGTTACTCAGGCGGGAATTCACCCCTCCACTTT
CASSYSGGNSPLHF
>TRBJ2-5|.|few|TRBV2
TGTGCCAGCAGTGGCGAGAGGGGAGTCCAAGAGACCCAGTACTTC
CASSGERGVQETQYF
>TRBJ2-3|TRBD2|.|TRBV4-3
TGCGCCAGCAGCCAAGGGACTAGCGGGGGCCGCACAGATACGCAGTATTTT
CASSQGTSGGRTDTQYF
>TRBJ1-5|.|.|TRBV20-1
TGCAGTGCCACACATAGCAATCAGCCCCAGCATTTT
CSATHSNQPQHF
>TRBJ2-7|TRBD2|many|TRBV7-2
TGTGCCAGCAGCTTAGATCTAGCGGGGGACTACGAGCAGTACTTC
CASSLDLAGDYEQYF
>TRBJ1-5|.|many|TRBV12-3/TRBV12-4
TGTGCCAGCACGTGGGGGGGTAGGGTCGGCCAGCCCCAGCATTTT
CASTWGGRVGQPQHF
>TRBJ2-7|TRBD1|.|TRBV20-1
TGCAGTGGGACAGGAGGATCCTACGAGCAGTACTTC
CSGTGGSYEQYF
>TRBJ2-7|.|many|TRBV11-3
TGTGCCAGCAGCCCGGGACCTACCTACGAGCAGTACTTC
CASSPGPTYEQYF
>TRBJ2-3|.|few|TRBV24-1
TGTGCCACCAGTGTGCACGGGACTAGCACAGATACGCAGTATTTT
CATSVHGTSTDTQYF
>TRBJ2-7|.|.|TRBV18
TGTGCCAGCTCACCTGCTCAGGGGGGGACCTACGAGCAGTACTTC
CASSPAQGGTYEQYF